These T cell receptor beta chains were read from a single sample in a study of cytomegalovirus exposure and HLA in healthy donors. Only in-frame clones appear in the TCRdb table, and some are missing; sequencing was by immunoSEQ multiplex PCR. The profile shows approximately 180,000 clones, about four fifths of them singletons. The sequenced material came from PBMCs. The receptors originated from a young woman in good health and CMV-seronegative. The CDR3 runs from the conserved cysteine through the conserved F or W. A D gene is named only where the DNA matches it firmly. Clone size is stated in some rows and not others, as once, few, many or a class when expanded.

TRBV4-3,TRBD2,TRBJ2-7,few,CASSQGLAGGEQYF,TGCGCCAGCAGCCAAGGGCTAGCGGGAGGGGAGCAGTACTTC
TRBV5-4,NA,TRBJ2-5,NA,CASSLDREETQYF,TGTGCCAGCAGCTTGGACAGGGAAGAGACCCAGTACTTC
TRBV28,TRBD1,TRBJ2-5,few,CASSPQTGGRETQYF,TGTGCCAGCAGTCCTCAGACAGGGGGCCGGGAGACCCAGTACTTC
TRBV11-3,TRBD1,TRBJ2-3,NA,CASSPGQGSTDTQYF,TGTGCCAGCAGCCCGGGACAGGGGAGCACAGATACGCAGTATTTT
TRBV5-5,NA,TRBJ2-1,NA,CASSLTLAASSYNEQFF,TGTGCCAGCAGCCTGACATTAGCGGCTAGCTCCTACAATGAGCAGTTCTTC
TRBV4-1,NA,TRBJ2-3,NA,CASSQTLSQGSTDTQYF,TGCGCCAGCAGCCAAACCCTATCACAGGGTAGCACAGATACGCAGTATTTT
TRBV6-1,TRBD1,TRBJ2-7,few,CASSPGQGSHEQYF,TGTGCCAGCAGTCCGGGACAGGGATCCCACGAGCAGTACTTC
TRBV28,TRBD1,TRBJ1-5,NA,CASSLPAGGRNQPQHF,TGTGCCAGCAGTCTACCCGCAGGGGGCCGCAATCAGCCCCAGCATTTT
TRBV7-8,TRBD2,TRBJ2-1,NA,CASSSSRAGENNEQFF,TGTGCCAGCAGCTCCTCTCGAGCGGGAGAGAATAATGAGCAGTTCTTC
TRBV5-1,NA,TRBJ1-2,NA,CASSPGDGYTF,TGCGCCAGCTCCCCGGGGGATGGCTACACCTTC
TRBV7-2,NA,TRBJ2-5,NA,CASSVNRAGEETQYF,TGTGCCAGCAGCGTGAACAGGGCCGGGGAAGAGACCCAGTACTTC
TRBV6-5,NA,TRBJ1-5,NA,CASTPTIRGQPQHF,TGTGCCAGCACCCCTACTATCAGGGGCCAGCCCCAGCATTTT
TRBV4-2,TRBD1,TRBJ2-3,NA,CASKRGQGSDTQYF,TGTGCCAGTAAAAGGGGACAGGGGTCAGATACGCAGTATTTT
TRBV7-9,TRBD1,TRBJ2-5,NA,CASSFGQGETQYF,TGTGCCAGCAGTTTTGGACAGGGCGAGACCCAGTACTTC
TRBV11-3,NA,TRBJ2-5,NA,CASSCWGPEETQYF,TGTGCCAGCAGCTGCTGGGGCCCCGAAGAGACCCAGTACTTC
TRBV10-1,NA,TRBJ2-5,NA,CASSESPGQQTQYF,TGCGCCAGCAGTGAGTCGCCCGGACAACAGACCCAGTACTTC
TRBV30,NA,TRBJ2-7,NA,CAWSPGTGAYEQYF,TGTGCCTGGAGTCCCGGGACTGGGGCCTACGAGCAGTACTTC
TRBV7-8,TRBD1,TRBJ2-2,NA,CASSPDRGRTGELFF,TGTGCCAGCAGCCCAGACAGGGGGAGGACCGGGGAGCTGTTTTTT